The entry that follows covers one T cell receptor beta chain sequence. Only in-frame clones appear in the TCRdb table, and some are missing; sequencing was by immunoSEQ multiplex PCR. The table records 110,000 to 150,000 clones, roughly nine tenths of them present only once. The sample originates from a study of cytomegalovirus exposure and HLA in healthy donors. The CDR3 runs to 14 residues. This sequence joins TRBV21-1 and TRBJ2-2; the D call in the table, TRBD1, was not verified against the DNA. TRBV21-1 is given as a pseudogene. The source material was PBMCs. The receptor was isolated from a woman aged 18-29 years in good health and CMV-seropositive. The CDR3 nucleotides are TGTGCCAGCAGCATTGGACAGCCCACCGGGGAGCTGTTTTTT. It specifies CASSIGQPTGELFF.